This T cell receptor beta chain was identified during a study of human T cells and chemical hapten exposure. Study results and caveats: The number of TCRs over 1 in 1000 frequency stayed unchanged after DPC.

Time point of the sample: patch test 3, about 24 weeks after DPC sensitization. Treatment meaning: therapeutic diphenylcyclopropenone sensitization with weekly scalp DPC. As concerns this clonotype: Its specificity is not known.

Germline V gene lookup returns CDR1 SGHTA and CDR2 FQGNSA. This CDR3 is 17 amino acids long. After removal of 5 bases from V and 2 bases from J, the junction contained 9 bases not matched to a gene. TCRdb reprocessed the RACE reads via MiXCR and lists one record per CDR3 protein. In the table there are about 120,000 distinct CDR3 sequences, about 11% of which are singletons. The chain has TRBV7-2 and TRBJ2-3, with TRBD2 matching over 11 bases. The source was whole blood, collected in connection with sensitization to the hapten diphenylcyclopropenone (DPC). The clonotype was recovered from a woman aged 45-60 years with alopecia areata. Some clones in this sample may be carry-over from other donors' samples. CDR3 in amino acids: CASSPRLAGIVTDTQYF. CDR3 DNA: TGTGCCAGCAGCCCCCGACTAGCGGGAATTGTCACAGATACGCAGTATTTT.